Each of the 26 T cell receptor beta chains below was sequenced from the same sample in a study of cytomegalovirus exposure and HLA in healthy donors. PCR amplification relied on 60 Vbeta primers (plus 13 Jbeta primers). The table came from immunoSEQ multiplex PCR; TCRdb's copy has only in-frame clones and leaves some out. The data contain around 180,000 clones, less than 90% of them seen just once; the ten biggest clones take up about 0.23%. Material for sequencing was PBMCs. All receptors come from a girl under three years old in good health and CMV-seronegative.

CDR3 nucleotide sequence: TGTGCCAGTATGAAGGGGGTCGCTTATGGCTACACCTTC. Residues: CASMKGVAYGYTF. The chain carries TRBV19 and TRBJ1-2, with D perhaps TRBD1 (6 bases). CDR3 length: 13 residues. The germline CDR1 and CDR2 sequences are LNHDA and SQIVND (reference sequence). V was shortened by 7 bases and J by 5 bases, with 14 bases between the two germline ends. Full variable domain (rest looked up from reference TRBV19 and TRBJ1-2): DGGITQSPKYLFRKEGQNVTLSCEQNLNHDAMYWYRQDPGQGLRLIYYSQIVNDFQKGDIAEGYSVSREKKESFPLTVTSAQKNPTAFYLCASMKGVAYGYTFGSGTRLTVV.

V gene TRBV5-4 combines with J gene TRBJ2-7; perhaps TRBD2 as D (6 bases). The V and J ends lost 0 bases and 6 bases respectively, with 10 bases between them. The CDR3 runs 13 residues. The germline CDR1 and CDR2 sequences are SGHNT and YYREEE (reference sequence). CDR3 nucleotide sequence: TGTGCCAGCAGCTTGGCCGGGGAGGCCGAGCAGTACTTC. The encoded protein is CASSLAGEAEQYF.

The genes are TRBV4-1 and TRBJ2-5; 10 bases map to TRBD1. TRBJ2-7 explains the end of the DNA better; the J call may be wrong. Germline values: CDR1 MGHRA, CDR2 YSYEKL. This CDR3 has 15 residues. CDR3 sequence: CASSHGTGVLYEQYF. Here the CDR3 DNA reads TGCGCCAGCAGCCACGGGACAGGGGTGTTGTACGAGCAGTACTTC.

The chain links TRBV10-3 to TRBJ2-7; D may be TRBD2 (5 bases). Trimming cost V 7 bases and J 0 bases, with 16 bases left between them. This CDR3 comprises 15 residues. Per germline, CDR1 ENHRY and CDR2 SYGVKD. As DNA, the CDR3 is TGTGCCATCACCCGAACAAGGGAGACCTCCTACGAGCAGTACTTC. This gives the protein CAITRTRETSYEQYF.

This clone came up a few times. V and J are TRBV7-9 and TRBJ2-1; TRBD2 agrees at 7 bases. The V gene's germline CDR1 is SEHNR and CDR2 FQNEAQ (reference sequence). The CDR3 covers 15 residues. Trimming at V came to 2 bases and at J to 4 bases, leaving 5 bases not matched to a gene. The CDR3 reads CASSLSTSRYNEQFF. For the CDR3, the DNA is TGTGCCAGCAGCTTATCGACTAGCCGATACAATGAGCAGTTCTTC.

CDR3 in amino acids: CASSPGTGVKTQYF. The CDR3 DNA reads as TGTGCCAGCAGTCCCGGGACAGGGGTGAAGACCCAGTACTTC. The chain couples TRBV6-5 to TRBJ2-5; 10 bases map to TRBD1. The germline V gene encodes CDR1 MNHEY and CDR2 SVGAGI. V was clipped by 5 bases and J by 6 bases; unmatched bases: 6. The CDR3 totals 14 residues.

V is TRBV9 and J is TRBJ1-5, with D unclear. This CDR3 is built from 14 residues. The V gene's germline CDR1 is SGDLS and CDR2 YYNGEE. With 0 bases removed from V and 4 bases from J, the gap between germline ends came to 8 bases. The CDR3 region is CASSVGTENQPQHF. In DNA form, the CDR3 reads TGTGCCAGCAGCGTAGGCACAGAGAATCAGCCCCAGCATTTT.

V usage is TRBV27 and J usage is TRBJ2-5; the D is unclear. The J call may not be correct, given that the DNA end is closer to TRBJ2-7. The CDR3 has 13 amino acids. Germline V gene sequence: CDR1 MNHEY, CDR2 SMNVEV (reference sequence). The CDR3 loop reads CASSLLPYNEQYF. As DNA, the CDR3 is TGTGCCAGCAGTTTATTACCGTATAACGAGCAGTACTTC.

The V gene is TRBV27, the J gene TRBJ2-1; 9 nucleotides line up with TRBD2. CDR3 length equals 16 residues. The J segment lost 4 bases and the V segment lost 3 bases, leaving 7 bases of the junction unmatched. Germline V gene data show CDR1 as MNHEY and CDR2 as SMNVEV (reference sequence). Here the CDR3 reads CASSFFSGGVYNEQFF. DNA for the CDR3: TGTGCCAGCAGTTTCTTTAGCGGGGGTGTTTACAATGAGCAGTTCTTC.

The chain combines TRBV4-1 with TRBJ1-6; D perhaps matches TRBD1 (6 bases). Trimming removed 0 bases from V and 10 bases from J, with 13 bases in between. Germline loops: CDR1 MGHRA, CDR2 YSYEKL. CDR3 length equals 15 residues. CDR3 sequence reads: CASSQDVGGESPLHF. In DNA form, the CDR3 reads TGCGCCAGCAGCCAAGATGTAGGGGGGGAATCACCCCTCCACTTT.

In its sample, this clone was seen a few times. V usage is TRBV11-1 and J usage is TRBJ2-7; D possibly corresponds to TRBD2 (5 bases). Trimming took off 1 base at V and 3 bases at J, with 13 bases between the two ends. The length of the CDR3 is 15 residues. Germline CDR1 and CDR2: SGHAT and FQDESV (reference sequence). CDR3 in DNA: TGTGCCAGCAGCTTAGAGGGCCTCGAGGGCTACGAGCAGTACTTC. The encoded protein is CASSLEGLEGYEQYF.

V is TRBV28 and J is TRBJ2-3; the match to TRBD2 covers 8 bases. With 5 bases clipped from V and 4 bases from J, the junction kept 8 bases outside the gene matches. The CDR3 loop spans 15 amino acids. The germline V gene encodes CDR1 MDHEN and CDR2 SYDVKM. This chain's CDR3 is CASSVYGGAADTQYF. DNA for the CDR3: TGTGCCAGCAGTGTATACGGGGGGGCCGCAGATACGCAGTATTTT.

The chain combines TRBV5-1 with TRBJ1-3; 8 nucleotides line up with TRBD1. V gave up 5 bases and J gave up 4 bases; unmatched junction bases: 8. This CDR3 spans 15 amino acids. Looked up from germline, CDR1 is SGHRS and CDR2 is YFSETQ. CDR3 sequence: CASRSGQGEGNTIYF. DNA of the CDR3: TGCGCCAGCAGGTCCGGACAGGGAGAAGGAAACACCATATATTTT.

The chain uses TRBV7-9 and TRBJ1-2; TRBD1 matches 7 bases. The CDR3 is 17 residues long. V dropped 5 bases and J dropped 0; count of bases not matched to a gene: 12. Germline CDR1 SEHNR, CDR2 FQNEAQ (reference sequence). The CDR3 nucleotides are TGTGCCAGCAGCAAGGTCCCCCCGGACAGGTCTAACTATGGCTACACCTTC. This sequence encodes CASSKVPPDRSNYGYTF.

V is TRBV2 and J is TRBJ1-2; TRBD1 might be the D (6 bases). The V gene lost 3 bases and the J gene lost 8 bases, with 10 bases spanning the gap. Germline CDR1 SNHLY, CDR2 FYNNEI. The CDR3 totals 12 residues. In DNA, the CDR3 is TGTGCCAGCAGTGACCAGGGGCTCGGCTACACCTTC. It yields the protein CASSDQGLGYTF.

CDR3 loop: CASSFSREQYF. In DNA form, the CDR3 reads TGTGCCAGCAGCTTCTCCCGCGAGCAGTACTTC. This chain connects TRBV5-6 to TRBJ2-7; D is unresolved. The germline gives CDR1 SGHDT, CDR2 YYEEEE. The CDR3 runs 11 residues. V shed 2 bases and J shed 6 bases, with 6 bases lying between them.

The CDR3 reads CASSLLSDRGFTGELFF. For the CDR3, the DNA is TGTGCCAGCAGCTTATTGTCGGACAGGGGTTTCACCGGGGAGCTGTTTTTT. The V gene is TRBV7-6, the J gene TRBJ2-2, with 9 bases fitting TRBD1. This CDR3 is built from 17 residues. Germline lookup yields CDR1 SGHVS and CDR2 FNYEAQ. Germline trimming cut 2 bases from V and 4 bases from J; bases unmatched to any gene: 8.

The gene calls are TRBV11-2 and TRBJ2-7; 7 bases align to TRBD2. Looked up from germline, CDR1 is SGHAT and CDR2 is FQNNGV. The V gene end was trimmed by 2 bases and the J gene end by 2 bases; junction bases not matched to a gene: 6. This CDR3 spans 15 amino acids. The CDR3 region has the DNA TGTGCCAGCAGCTTATCGGAGGCGGGAGCCTACGAGCAGTACTTC. It encodes CASSLSEAGAYEQYF.

The V call is TRBV27, the J call TRBJ1-1, with 7 bases matching TRBD1. The CDR3 has 14 residues. With V trimmed by 6 bases and J by 1 base, 5 bases remained unmatched. Germline CDR1 is MNHEY and CDR2 is SMNVEV (reference sequence). CDR3 sequence reads: CASSVEGANTEAFF. In DNA, the CDR3 is TGTGCCAGCAGCGTCGAGGGGGCGAACACTGAAGCTTTCTTT.

The J gene is TRBJ2-7, the V gene TRBV2, with D possibly being TRBD2 (6 bases). Germline values: CDR1 SNHLY, CDR2 FYNNEI. The CDR3 contains 15 residues. V was trimmed by 6 bases and J by 6 bases, leaving 21 bases between them. The CDR3 nucleotides are TGTGCCAGCAGCGGTGGTCCGGGACTTGCCAGCGAGCAGTACTTC. Translation: CASSGGPGLASEQYF. Combining the CDR3 with reference TRBV2 and TRBJ2-7 gives the whole variable domain EPEVTQTPSHQVTQMGQEVILRCVPISNHLYFYWYRQILGQKVEFLVSFYNNEISEKSEIFDDQFSVERPDGSNFTLKIRSTKLEDSAMYFCASSGGPGLASEQYFGPGTRLTVT.

V gene TRBV5-1 combines with J gene TRBJ2-3; D might be TRBD2 (6 bases). The CDR3 extends over 15 amino acids. V dropped 4 bases and J dropped 1 base, with 13 bases sitting between them. CDR1 is SGHRS and CDR2 is YFSETQ in the germline V gene. CDR3 DNA sequence: TGCGCCAGCAGCGACTTACCGGGGGGCACAGATACGCAGTATTTT. Protein sequence: CASSDLPGGTDTQYF.

This chain links TRBV4-1 with TRBJ1-2; 11 nucleotides agree with TRBD1. The CDR3 length is 17 residues. CDR1 and CDR2 from the germline V gene are MGHRA and YSYEKL. Trimming cost V 2 bases and J 6 bases; bases outside gene matches: 11. The CDR3 DNA follows: TGCGCCAGCAGCCAAAGGGACAGGGGGTCAAGAGGGGATGGCTACACCTTC. Protein: CASSQRDRGSRGDGYTF.

As for this clone: One end of the junction is discordant with germline, which a read error may explain. V gene TRBV2 combines with J gene TRBJ2-1, with 11 bases identical to TRBD2. CDR3 length equals 15 residues. The germline CDR1 and CDR2 sequences are SNHLY and FYNNEI. This CDR3 reads CASREGLAGYNEQFF. In DNA, the CDR3 is TGTGCCAGCAGGGAAGGACTAGCGGGTTACAATGAGCAGTTCTTC.

The chain uses TRBV9 and TRBJ1-2; the match to TRBD1 covers 8 bases. In germline, CDR1 is SGDLS, CDR2 YYNGEE. After removal of 2 bases from V and 5 bases from J, the junction contained 8 bases not matched to a gene. This CDR3 has 15 residues. CDR3 amino acids: CASSVETGAIYGYTF. CDR3 bases: TGTGCCAGCAGCGTGGAGACAGGGGCGATTTATGGCTACACCTTC.

This sequence joins TRBV30 and TRBJ2-5, with TRBD1 as a possible D gene (5 bases). Germline V gene sequence: CDR1 GTSNPN, CDR2 SVGIG (reference sequence). Trimming left V 0 bases short and J 13 bases short, with 18 bases between. The CDR3 is 13 amino acids. As DNA, the CDR3 is TGTGCCTGGAGTGTACGCCAGGGTCTTATGTGGTACTTC. As protein: CAWSVRQGLMWYF.

This chain connects TRBV7-6 to TRBJ2-7; 8 positions agree with TRBD1. From germline, CDR1 is SGHVS and CDR2 FNYEAQ. CDR3 length: 16 amino acids. With 1 base clipped from V and 1 base from J, the junction kept 6 bases outside the gene matches. The CDR3 nucleotides read TGTGCCAGCAGCTTAGTAGGGGGACAGGATTCCTACGAGCAGTACTTC. Translated: CASSLVGGQDSYEQYF.